This is a list of T cell receptor beta chains from one sample in a study of T cells in Graves' hyperthyroidism and ophthalmopathy. TCRdb fed the multiplex PCR reads into MiXCR, producing one record per CDR3 protein. The table includes roughly 500,000 distinct CDR3 sequences, approximately 24% detected once. Sequencing input: blood. These receptors all stem from a woman aged 25 to 45 with Graves' ophthalmopathy. CDR3s include the opening cysteine and the closing phenylalanine or tryptophan. A D gene is named only where the DNA matches it firmly. Rows give clone size only sometimes, using once, few, many, or a class for an expanded clone.

J: TRBJ1-1; size: once; V: TRBV7-8; D: NA; DNA: TGTGCCAGCAGCGCGACAGGAGATAACACTGAAGCTTTCTTT; CDR3: CASSATGDNTEAFF
J: TRBJ1-1; size: many; V: TRBV20-1; D: NA; DNA: TGCAGTGCCCCTCCTCCCGCCAGGGCTGCGACCACTGAAGCTTTCTTT; CDR3: CSAPPPARAATTEAFF
J: TRBJ2-2; size: few; V: TRBV12-3/TRBV12-4; D: NA; DNA: TGTGCCAGCACCACCCCCGGGTCATCGAACACCGGGGAGCTGTTTTTT; CDR3: CASTTPGSSNTGELFF
J: TRBJ1-5; size: once; V: TRBV5-8; D: NA; DNA: TGTGCCAGCAGCTTGGCCCTGGGAGGATATCAGCCCCAGCATTTT; CDR3: CASSLALGGYQPQHF
J: TRBJ2-5; size: NA; V: TRBV6-2/TRBV6-3; D: TRBD1; DNA: TGTGCCAGCGAGCCCCATTCTGGACAGGGGGCCCAGTACTTC; CDR3: CASEPHSGQGAQYF
J: TRBJ2-7; size: few; V: TRBV5-1; D: NA; DNA: TGCGCCAGCAGCTTGGACAGGTGGCGAACCTACGAGCAGTACTTC; CDR3: CASSLDRWRTYEQYF
J: TRBJ1-2; size: many; V: TRBV15; D: NA; DNA: TGTGCCACCAGCAGAGTGTCTGGGACGTTTATTAGTGGCTATGGCTACACCTTC; CDR3: CATSRVSGTFISGYGYTF
J: TRBJ1-1; size: NA; V: TRBV18; D: NA; DNA: TGTGCCAGCTCACGCCAAGACGGGGCGGTGAACACTGAAGCTTTCTTT; CDR3: CASSRQDGAVNTEAFF
J: TRBJ1-1; size: many; V: TRBV9; D: NA; DNA: TGTGCCAGCAGCCCCAGAGGGGGTAGGGACCTCAACACTGAAGCTTTCTTT; CDR3: CASSPRGGRDLNTEAFF
J: TRBJ2-6; size: many; V: TRBV5-1; D: NA; DNA: TGCGCCAGCAGCGTGAACCCCTCTGGGGCCAACGTCCTGACTTTC; CDR3: CASSVNPSGANVLTF
J: TRBJ2-7; size: many; V: TRBV20-1; D: TRBD1; DNA: TGCAGTGCCAGGCCGACAGGGGCCCTCTCCTACGAGCAGTACTTC; CDR3: CSARPTGALSYEQYF
J: TRBJ1-2; size: few; V: TRBV12-3/TRBV12-4; D: NA; DNA: TGTGCCAGCCAACGGACAGTCAACTATGGCTACACCTTC; CDR3: CASQRTVNYGYTF
J: TRBJ1-6; size: few; V: TRBV7-3; D: NA; DNA: TGTGCCAGCAGCCCCCGGTCAACTAATACACCCCTCCACTTT; CDR3: CASSPRSTNTPLHF
J: TRBJ1-1; size: NA; V: TRBV6-1; D: NA; DNA: TGTACCAGCAGTCATACCGACATTGGGAGCACTGAAGCTTGCTTT; CDR3: CTSSHTDIGSTEACF
J: TRBJ2-7; size: many; V: TRBV12-3/TRBV12-4; D: NA; DNA: TGTGCCAGCAGTTTCTCCGAGGGGGAGCAGTACTTC; CDR3: CASSFSEGEQYF
J: TRBJ2-7; size: few; V: TRBV9; D: NA; DNA: TGTGCCAGCAGCGTAGGGAACAGCCCATACGAGCAGTACTTC; CDR3: CASSVGNSPYEQYF
J: TRBJ2-7; size: NA; V: TRBV20-1; D: NA; DNA: TGCAGTGCTATGGGGGGTTTAGGCTACGAGCAGTACTTC; CDR3: CSAMGGLGYEQYF
J: TRBJ1-1; size: many; V: TRBV15; D: NA; DNA: TGTGCCACCAGCAGAGGAAACCATCGGGCTTTCTTT; CDR3: CATSRGNHRAFF
J: TRBJ2-2; size: NA; V: TRBV2; D: TRBD2; DNA: TGTGCCAGCCGGGGACTAAAAACCGGGGAGCTGTTTTTT; CDR3: CASRGLKTGELFF
J: TRBJ2-7; size: NA; V: TRBV27; D: TRBD2; DNA: TGTGCCAGCAGGGGGACTAGCGGGAGGTTCGAGCAGTACTTC; CDR3: CASRGTSGRFEQYF
J: TRBJ2-7; size: many; V: TRBV6-1; D: NA; DNA: TGTGCCAGCAGTCAATTACAGGGCTACGAGCAGTACTTC; CDR3: CASSQLQGYEQYF
J: TRBJ2-7; size: few; V: TRBV3-1; D: NA; DNA: TGTGCCAGCAGCCCACCACCCGGCGCTCACGAGCAGTACTTC; CDR3: CASSPPPGAHEQYF
J: TRBJ1-1; size: many; V: TRBV28; D: NA; DNA: TGTGCCAGCTATAGCTTGGGGGCGCCGGGGGGGACTGAAGCTTTCTTT; CDR3: CASYSLGAPGGTEAFF
J: TRBJ1-2; size: NA; V: TRBV30; D: NA; DNA: TGTGCCTGGAGTGCAGGGGCACGTGGCTACACCTTC; CDR3: CAWSAGARGYTF
J: TRBJ2-5; size: NA; V: TRBV11-2; D: TRBD1; DNA: TGCGCCAGCAGCCTTGGACAGGGGGAAGGGACCCAGTACTTC; CDR3: CASSLGQGEGTQYF
J: TRBJ1-2; size: NA; V: TRBV6-2/TRBV6-3; D: NA; DNA: TGTGCCAGCAGTCCAACCAGACACTATGGCTACACCTTC; CDR3: CASSPTRHYGYTF
J: TRBJ1-2; size: many; V: TRBV28; D: NA; DNA: TGTGCCAGCAAGTGGGAAAACTATGGCTACACCTTC; CDR3: CASKWENYGYTF
J: TRBJ1-1; size: many; V: TRBV2; D: TRBD1; DNA: TGTGCCAGCAGCGGACTCGAAGGACTCGGGACAGTCCAAGCTTTCTTT; CDR3: CASSGLEGLGTVQAFF
J: TRBJ2-5; size: NA; V: TRBV12-3/TRBV12-4; D: NA; DNA: TGTGCCAGCAGCCACTTGGGAGAGACCCAGTACTTC; CDR3: CASSHLGETQYF
J: TRBJ1-5; size: NA; V: TRBV20-1; D: NA; DNA: TGCAGTGCTGGACGACAAGATCAGCCCCAGCATTTT; CDR3: CSAGRQDQPQHF
J: TRBJ2-7; size: NA; V: TRBV28; D: TRBD2; DNA: TGTGCCAGCAGTTTAGTGGAGACTAGCGGATACTCCTACGAGCAGTACTTC; CDR3: CASSLVETSGYSYEQYF
J: TRBJ1-5; size: many; V: TRBV5-1; D: NA; DNA: TGCGCCAGCAGCTTGGAAGCGGTGGGGGTGGGCAATCAGCCCCAGCATTTT; CDR3: CASSLEAVGVGNQPQHF
J: TRBJ2-2; size: many; V: TRBV20-1; D: NA; DNA: TGCAGTGCTAGAGGATACGGGGGGAACACCGGGGAGCTGTTTTTT; CDR3: CSARGYGGNTGELFF
J: TRBJ2-7; size: NA; V: TRBV6-2/TRBV6-3; D: NA; DNA: TGTGCCAGCAGCTCGCGACAGTACGAGCAGTACTTC; CDR3: CASSSRQYEQYF
J: TRBJ1-2; size: few; V: TRBV18; D: TRBD1; DNA: TGTGCCAGCTCACCACTTACCACCGGGACAGGGGACAGAGGCTACACCTTC; CDR3: CASSPLTTGTGDRGYTF
J: TRBJ1-1; size: many; V: TRBV12-3/TRBV12-4; D: NA; DNA: TGTGCCAGCAGTTTATCTGGGCCACAAAGGCAAGCTTTCTTT; CDR3: CASSLSGPQRQAFF
J: TRBJ1-5; size: many; V: TRBV20-1; D: TRBD1; DNA: TGCAGTGCCGCCGGACAGGGCCCGGGGCAGCCCCAGCATTTT; CDR3: CSAAGQGPGQPQHF
J: TRBJ2-5; size: NA; V: TRBV24-1; D: NA; DNA: TGTGCCACCAGTGATTCGCTAGAAGGTTTGGAGACCCAGTACTTC; CDR3: CATSDSLEGLETQYF
J: TRBJ1-6; size: few; V: TRBV12-3/TRBV12-4; D: TRBD1; DNA: TGTGCCAGCAGTTTAGCGACAGGGTTTAATTCACCCCTCCACTTT; CDR3: CASSLATGFNSPLHF
J: TRBJ2-5; size: many; V: TRBV4-1; D: NA; DNA: TGCGCCAGCAGCCAAGGGAGGAGGGAGGTCCAGTACTTC; CDR3: CASSQGRREVQYF
J: TRBJ2-5; size: many; V: TRBV20-1; D: NA; DNA: TGCAGTGCTAGCCTAGTACAAGAGACCCAGTACTTC; CDR3: CSASLVQETQYF
J: TRBJ1-1; size: few; V: TRBV19; D: NA; DNA: TGTGCCAGTAGTGTCCCCGTGGGGAACACTGAAGCTTTCTTT; CDR3: CASSVPVGNTEAFF
J: TRBJ1-2; size: NA; V: TRBV6-1; D: NA; DNA: TGTGCCAGCAGTCGGGACAAGCTTGGCTACACCTTC; CDR3: CASSRDKLGYTF
J: TRBJ1-5; size: NA; V: TRBV6-1; D: NA; DNA: TGTGCCAGCAGTGAATGGAGTGGCAATCAGCCCCAGCATTTT; CDR3: CASSEWSGNQPQHF
J: TRBJ1-3; size: few; V: TRBV15; D: NA; DNA: TGTGCCACCAGCAGAGATCTCGAGAGGTTTGGAAACACCATATATTTT; CDR3: CATSRDLERFGNTIYF
J: TRBJ2-2; size: NA; V: TRBV6-1; D: NA; DNA: TGTGCCAGCATGCCCCCAGGGAGGAGTACCGGGGAGCTGTTTTTT; CDR3: CASMPPGRSTGELFF
J: TRBJ2-2; size: many; V: TRBV5-6; D: NA; DNA: TGTGCCAGCAGCTTGGTAGGCACAAACACCGGGGAGCTGTTTTTT; CDR3: CASSLVGTNTGELFF
J: TRBJ2-5; size: many; V: TRBV12-3/TRBV12-4; D: NA; DNA: TGTGCCAGCAGTTTCACGTCAGTAGAAGAGACCCAGTACTTC; CDR3: CASSFTSVEETQYF
J: TRBJ2-7; size: few; V: TRBV2; D: TRBD1; DNA: TGTGCCAACAGTCTCCGGACAGGGGGCGGGTACGAGCAGTACTTC; CDR3: CANSLRTGGGYEQYF
J: TRBJ2-5; size: NA; V: TRBV2; D: NA; DNA: TGTGCCAGCAACTCCCGTCAGGGGTCCGAGACCCAGTACTTC; CDR3: CASNSRQGSETQYF
J: TRBJ2-4; size: NA; V: TRBV5-1; D: TRBD1; DNA: TGCGCCAGCAGCTCCGGGACAGGGAAAAGGGGAAACATTAAGTACTTC; CDR3: CASSSGTGKRGNIKYF
J: TRBJ1-5; size: many; V: TRBV27; D: TRBD1; DNA: TGTGCCAGCAGTCCCCGAGGGGTACGCGGGACAGATAGCAATCAGCCCCAGCATTTT; CDR3: CASSPRGVRGTDSNQPQHF
J: TRBJ1-5; size: many; V: TRBV20-1; D: NA; DNA: TGCAGTGCTAGCCAGTGGACGCGAGGCAATCAGCCCCAGCATTTT; CDR3: CSASQWTRGNQPQHF